The 14 T cell receptor beta chains in this list originate from one sample, sequenced in a study of blood T cell repertoires in COVID-19 (TCRdb year 2020). The library was produced with the immunoSEQ multiplex PCR assay. TCRdb mirrors the immuneACCESS table, restricted to in-frame sequences. Some clones are absent from its copies; in checked studies, under half trace to an unresolved V gene, and the reason for the others is unknown. This sample holds 95,000 to 150,000 clones; just over 85% were observed only once. The ten largest clones capture 0.75% to 0.9% of the sample. Source material: peripheral blood. These receptors all come from a woman aged 50 to 65 with active or convalescent COVID-19.

The chain links TRBV18 to TRBJ2-3, with D possibly TRBD1 on 6 matching bases. The CDR3 is 16 amino acids. The V gene lost 3 bases and the J gene lost 4 bases, with 17 bases spanning the gap. Per germline, CDR1 KGHSH and CDR2 LQKENI. CDR3 in DNA: TGTGCCAGCTCACCGTTTTGGACAGAGCAAGCAGATACGCAGTATTTT. It translates to CASSPFWTEQADTQYF.

This clone was seen once. The V call is TRBV7-3, the J call TRBJ2-7; D is possibly TRBD2 (6 bases). CDR1 and CDR2 from the germline V gene are SGHTA and FQGTGA. CDR3 size: 15 residues. Trimming left V 6 bases short and J 0 bases short, with 15 bases between. The CDR3 protein is CASSAGLSGSYEQYF. CDR3 coding DNA: TGTGCCAGCAGTGCCGGACTAAGCGGCTCCTACGAGCAGTACTTC.

V is TRBV5-1 and J is TRBJ2-5, with D tentatively TRBD1 (5 bases). V was pared by 0 bases and J by 5 bases, with 14 bases between. Germline V lookup: CDR1 SGHRS, CDR2 YFSETQ. The CDR3 is 15 residues long. The CDR3 DNA sequence: TGCGCCAGCAGCTTGGGGTCTAGGGGCTCGGAGACCCAGTACTTC. Protein product: CASSLGSRGSETQYF.

The chain is built from TRBV4-2 and TRBJ1-2, with D maybe TRBD1 (5 bases). The V gene's germline CDR1 is LGHNA and CDR2 YNFKEQ. V was shortened by 0 bases and J by 7 bases, with 9 bases between the two germline ends. The CDR3 is 13 amino acids. As DNA, the CDR3 is TGTGCCAGCAGCCAAGAGTGGGGCTCTGGCTACACCTTC. Translating it yields CASSQEWGSGYTF.

The chain has TRBV6-5 and TRBJ2-7; 12 bases line up with TRBD1. The CDR3 extends over 14 amino acids. The V gene's germline CDR1 is MNHEY and CDR2 SVGAGI. J was trimmed by 5 bases and V by 5 bases; bases with no gene match: 4. CDR3 nucleotide sequence: TGTGCCAGCAGTAGGGGACAGGGGGCCAACGAGCAGTACTTC. Translation gives CASSRGQGANEQYF.

CDR3 loop: CASSRDRYNEQFF. Written as DNA, the CDR3 is TGTGCCAGCAGCCGGGACAGGTACAATGAGCAGTTCTTC. The V and J genes are TRBV3-1 (or the pseudogene TRBV3-2) and TRBJ2-1, with TRBD1 matching over 8 bases. Trimming took 4 bases from V and 4 from J; bases not matched to a gene: 0. From germline, CDR1 is LGHDT and CDR2 YNNKEL (reference sequence). This CDR3 is 13 amino acids long.

The table lists this clone with a count of one. The chain combines TRBV7-9 with TRBJ2-2; 9 bases agree with TRBD2. The CDR3 is made up of 16 amino acids. Germline trimming cut 1 base from V and 5 bases from J; bases unmatched to any gene: 5. CDR1 is SEHNR, CDR2 FQNEAQ, per germline (reference sequence). CDR3 protein: CASSLEGTSWTGELFF. CDR3 bases: TGTGCCAGCAGCTTAGAGGGGACTAGCTGGACCGGGGAGCTGTTTTTT.

The genes are TRBV29-1 and TRBJ2-3, with D possibly being TRBD1 (6 bases). Trimming stripped 8 bases from V and 6 bases from J, with 15 bases between. The germline CDR1 and CDR2 sequences are SQVTM and ANQGSEA. The CDR3 runs to 12 residues. As DNA, the CDR3 is TGCAGCTCACCTAGGGGGTCCGATACGCAGTATTTT. Amino acids: CSSPRGSDTQYF.

This clone was recorded a few times. The V gene is TRBV19, the J gene TRBJ2-1; 11 bases line up with TRBD2. V was pared by 7 bases and J by 8 bases, with 13 bases of the junction left unmatched. The germline V gene has CDR1 LNHDA and CDR2 SQIVND (reference sequence). The CDR3 covers 16 residues. This CDR3 is CASTPGTSGFMHEQFF. The CDR3 bases are TGTGCCAGTACACCGGGGACTAGCGGTTTTATGCATGAGCAGTTCTTC.

This rearrangement joins TRBV5-4 to TRBJ2-1, with 7 bases lining up with TRBD2. With 4 bases clipped from V and 5 bases from J, the junction kept 6 bases outside the gene matches. Germline CDR1 and CDR2: SGHNT and YYREEE (reference sequence). This CDR3 region has 14 residues. The CDR3 spells CASSGGGSHNEQFF. DNA of the CDR3: TGTGCCAGCAGCGGAGGCGGGAGCCACAATGAGCAGTTCTTC.

The chain uses TRBV19 and TRBJ1-3, with D possibly being TRBD1 (5 bases). Trimming stripped 6 bases from V and 4 bases from J, with 16 bases between. CDR1 is LNHDA and CDR2 is SQIVND in the germline V gene (reference sequence). The CDR3 totals 15 residues. CDR3 nucleotide sequence: TGTGCCAGTAGCTCCTGGGGGACTTACGGAAACACCATATATTTT. The encoded protein is CASSSWGTYGNTIYF.

The V and J genes are TRBV4-2 and TRBJ2-3, with 8 bases lining up with TRBD2. Germline loops: CDR1 LGHNA, CDR2 YNFKEQ. The CDR3 covers 15 residues. The V and J ends lost 9 bases and 1 base, in that order; junction bases with no gene match: 9. Here the CDR3 DNA reads TGTGCCAGTGATCTGGGGACTAGAGGCACAGATACGCAGTATTTT. Translated: CASDLGTRGTDTQYF.

The chain has TRBV5-4 and TRBJ2-7; TRBD2 matches 9 bases. In germline, CDR1 is SGHNT, CDR2 YYREEE (reference sequence). With 1 base clipped from V and 5 bases from J, the junction kept 16 bases outside the gene matches. CDR3 size: 18 residues. The CDR3 sequence: CASSLHEGVAGVGDEQYF. The CDR3 DNA sequence: TGTGCCAGCAGCTTGCACGAGGGGGTAGCGGGAGTAGGCGACGAGCAGTACTTC.

The chain carries TRBV18 and TRBJ1-4; D ambiguous. V was pared by 3 bases and J by 4 bases, with 3 bases between. Germline V gene lookup returns CDR1 KGHSH and CDR2 LQKENI. The CDR3 has 12 residues. Written as DNA, the CDR3 is TGTGCCAGCTCACCGAGTAATGAAAAACTGTTTTTT. It yields the protein CASSPSNEKLFF.